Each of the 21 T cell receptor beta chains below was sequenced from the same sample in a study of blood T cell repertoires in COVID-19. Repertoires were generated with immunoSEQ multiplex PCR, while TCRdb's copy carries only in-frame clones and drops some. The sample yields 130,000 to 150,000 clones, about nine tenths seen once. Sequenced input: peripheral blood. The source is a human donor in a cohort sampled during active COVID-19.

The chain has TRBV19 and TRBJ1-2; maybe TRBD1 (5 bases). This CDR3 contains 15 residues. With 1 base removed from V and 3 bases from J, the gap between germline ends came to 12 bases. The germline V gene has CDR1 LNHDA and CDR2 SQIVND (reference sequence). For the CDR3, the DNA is TGTGCCAGTAGTATAGGGCAGGGCTTGGACTATGGCTACACCTTC. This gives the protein CASSIGQGLDYGYTF.

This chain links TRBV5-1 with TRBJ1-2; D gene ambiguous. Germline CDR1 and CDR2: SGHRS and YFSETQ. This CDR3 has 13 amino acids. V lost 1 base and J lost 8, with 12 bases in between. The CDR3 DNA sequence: TGCGCCAGCAGCTTGAACTCTGCCTACGGCTACACCTTC. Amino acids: CASSLNSAYGYTF.

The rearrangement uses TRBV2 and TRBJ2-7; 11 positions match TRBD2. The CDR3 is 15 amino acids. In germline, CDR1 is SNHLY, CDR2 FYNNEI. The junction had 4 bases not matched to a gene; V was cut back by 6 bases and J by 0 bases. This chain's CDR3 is CASRGLAVSSYEQYF. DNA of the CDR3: TGTGCCAGCAGGGGACTAGCGGTGAGCTCCTACGAGCAGTACTTC. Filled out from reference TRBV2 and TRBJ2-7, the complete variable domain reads EPEVTQTPSHQVTQMGQEVILRCVPISNHLYFYWYRQILGQKVEFLVSFYNNEISEKSEIFDDQFSVERPDGSNFTLKIRSTKLEDSAMYFCASRGLAVSSYEQYFGPGTRLTVT.

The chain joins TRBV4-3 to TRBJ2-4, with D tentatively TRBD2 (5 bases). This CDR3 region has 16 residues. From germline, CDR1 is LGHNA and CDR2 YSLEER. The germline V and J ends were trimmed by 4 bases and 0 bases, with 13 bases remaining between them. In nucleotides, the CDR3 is TGCGCCAGCAGCCCGGGGTTCTCGATAGCCAAAAACATTCAGTACTTC. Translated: CASSPGFSIAKNIQYF.

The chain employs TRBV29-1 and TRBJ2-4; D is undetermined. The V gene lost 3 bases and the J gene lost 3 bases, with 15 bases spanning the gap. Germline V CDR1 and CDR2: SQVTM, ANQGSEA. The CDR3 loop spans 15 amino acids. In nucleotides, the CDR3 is TGCAGCGTTGAGCTGGCGCGCTCGGGCAAAAACATTCAGTACTTC. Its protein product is CSVELARSGKNIQYF. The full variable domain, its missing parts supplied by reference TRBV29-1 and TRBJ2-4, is SAVISQKPSRDICQRGTSLTIQCQVDSQVTMMFWYRQQPGQSLTLIATANQGSEATYESGFVIDKFPISRPNLTFSTLTVSNMSPEDSSIYLCSVELARSGKNIQYFGAGTRLSVL.

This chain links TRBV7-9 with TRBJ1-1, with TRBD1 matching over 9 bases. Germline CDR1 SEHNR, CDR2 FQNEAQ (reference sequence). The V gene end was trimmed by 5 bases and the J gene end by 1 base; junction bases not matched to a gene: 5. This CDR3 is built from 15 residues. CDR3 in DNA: TGTGCCAGCAGCGGAGGGACAGGGAAGAACACTGAAGCTTTCTTT. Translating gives CASSGGTGKNTEAFF.

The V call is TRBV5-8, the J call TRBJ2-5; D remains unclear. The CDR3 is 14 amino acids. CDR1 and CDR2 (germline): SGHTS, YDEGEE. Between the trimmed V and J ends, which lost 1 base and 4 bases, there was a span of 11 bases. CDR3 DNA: TGTGCCAGCAGCTTGAGGCTGGGCCTAGAGACCCAGTACTTC. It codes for CASSLRLGLETQYF.

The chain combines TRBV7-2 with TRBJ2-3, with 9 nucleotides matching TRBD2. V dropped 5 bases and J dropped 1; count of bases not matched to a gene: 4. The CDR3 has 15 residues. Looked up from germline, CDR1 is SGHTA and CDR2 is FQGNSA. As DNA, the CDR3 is TGTGCCAGCAGCCCCTGGACTAGCGGCACAGATACGCAGTATTTT. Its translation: CASSPWTSGTDTQYF.

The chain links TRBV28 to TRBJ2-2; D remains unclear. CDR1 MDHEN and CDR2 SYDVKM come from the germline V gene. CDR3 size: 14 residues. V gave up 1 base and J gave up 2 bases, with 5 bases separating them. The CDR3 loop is CASSLSGNTGELFF. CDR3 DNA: TGTGCCAGCAGTTTATCGGGTAACACCGGGGAGCTGTTTTTT.

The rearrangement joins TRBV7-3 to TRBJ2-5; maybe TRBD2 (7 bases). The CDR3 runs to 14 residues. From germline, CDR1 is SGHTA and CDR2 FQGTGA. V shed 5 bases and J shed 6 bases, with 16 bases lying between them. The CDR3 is CASSPIGGGKTQYF. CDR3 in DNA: TGTGCCAGCAGCCCAATAGGGGGGGGTAAGACCCAGTACTTC.

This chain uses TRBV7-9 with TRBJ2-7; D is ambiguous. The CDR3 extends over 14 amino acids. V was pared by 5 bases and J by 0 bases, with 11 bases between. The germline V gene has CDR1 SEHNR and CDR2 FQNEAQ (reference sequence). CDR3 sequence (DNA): TGTGCCAGCAGCCGGTTGGGCTCCTCCTACGAGCAGTACTTC. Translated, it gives CASSRLGSSYEQYF.

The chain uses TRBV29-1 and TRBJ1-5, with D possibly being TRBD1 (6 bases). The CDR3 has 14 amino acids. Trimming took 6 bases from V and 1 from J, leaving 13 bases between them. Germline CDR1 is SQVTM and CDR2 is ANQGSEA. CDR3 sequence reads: CSVKGGTSNQPQHF. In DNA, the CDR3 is TGCAGCGTAAAAGGGGGAACGAGCAATCAGCCCCAGCATTTT.

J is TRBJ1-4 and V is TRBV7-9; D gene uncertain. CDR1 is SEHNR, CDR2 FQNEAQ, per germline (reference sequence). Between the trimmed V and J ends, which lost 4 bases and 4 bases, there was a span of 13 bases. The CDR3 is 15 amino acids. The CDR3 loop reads CASSSPAANNEKLFF. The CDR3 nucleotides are TGTGCCAGCAGCTCCCCGGCGGCGAATAATGAAAAACTGTTTTTT.

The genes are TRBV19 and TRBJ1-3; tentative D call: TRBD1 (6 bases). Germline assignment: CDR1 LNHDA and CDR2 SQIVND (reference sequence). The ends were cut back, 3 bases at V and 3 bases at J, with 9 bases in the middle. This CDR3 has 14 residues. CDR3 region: CASSIRGRGNTIYF. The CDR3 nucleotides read TGTGCCAGTAGTATCAGGGGCCGTGGAAACACCATATATTTT. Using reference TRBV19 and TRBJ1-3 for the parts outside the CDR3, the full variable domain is DGGITQSPKYLFRKEGQNVTLSCEQNLNHDAMYWYRQDPGQGLRLIYYSQIVNDFQKGDIAEGYSVSREKKESFPLTVTSAQKNPTAFYLCASSIRGRGNTIYFGEGSWLTVV.

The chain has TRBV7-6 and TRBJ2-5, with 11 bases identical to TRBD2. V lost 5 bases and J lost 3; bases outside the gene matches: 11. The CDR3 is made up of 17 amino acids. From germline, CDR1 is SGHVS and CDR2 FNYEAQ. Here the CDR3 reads CASSPNSGGVLKETQYF. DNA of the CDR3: TGTGCCAGCAGCCCAAATAGCGGGGGGGTACTCAAAGAGACCCAGTACTTC. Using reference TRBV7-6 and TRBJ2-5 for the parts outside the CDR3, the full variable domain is GAGVSQSPRYKVTKRGQDVALRCDPISGHVSLYWYRQALGQGPEFLTYFNYEAQQDKSGLPNDRFSAERPEGSISTLTIQRTEQRDSAMYRCASSPNSGGVLKETQYFGPGTRLLVL.

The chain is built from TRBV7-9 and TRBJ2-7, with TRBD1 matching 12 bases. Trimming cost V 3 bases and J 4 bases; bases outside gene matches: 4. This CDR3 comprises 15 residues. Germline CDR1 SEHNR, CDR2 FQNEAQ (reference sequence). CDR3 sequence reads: CASSFPGQGAYEQYF. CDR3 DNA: TGTGCCAGCAGCTTCCCGGGACAGGGGGCATACGAGCAGTACTTC.

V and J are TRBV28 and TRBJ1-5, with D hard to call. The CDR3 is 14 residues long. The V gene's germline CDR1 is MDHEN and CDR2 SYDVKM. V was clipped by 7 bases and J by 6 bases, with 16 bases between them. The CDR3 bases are TGTGCCAGCAACCCGGGAGGGCATGGTCAGCCCCAGCATTTT. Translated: CASNPGGHGQPQHF.

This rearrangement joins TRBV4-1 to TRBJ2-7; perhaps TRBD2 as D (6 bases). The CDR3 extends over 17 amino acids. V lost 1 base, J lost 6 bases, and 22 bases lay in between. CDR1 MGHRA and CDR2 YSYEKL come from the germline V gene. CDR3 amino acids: CASSQALLRDSSAEQYF. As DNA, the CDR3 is TGCGCCAGCAGCCAAGCCTTACTCCGGGACTCATCCGCCGAGCAGTACTTC.

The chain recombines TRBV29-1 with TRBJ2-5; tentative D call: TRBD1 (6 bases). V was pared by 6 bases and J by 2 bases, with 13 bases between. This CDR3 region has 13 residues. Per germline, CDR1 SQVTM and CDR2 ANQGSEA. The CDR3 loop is CSVKGTPQETQYF. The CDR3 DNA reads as TGCAGCGTCAAAGGGACACCTCAAGAGACCCAGTACTTC.

CDR3 sequence reads: CASSSRQGTDTQYF. CDR3 DNA: TGTGCCAGCAGCTCAAGGCAGGGAACAGATACGCAGTATTTT. The V call is TRBV7-2, the J call TRBJ2-3, with D possibly being TRBD1 (5 bases). Trimming took off 4 bases at V and 3 bases at J, with 11 bases between the two ends. The CDR3 spans 14 residues. The germline V gene has CDR1 SGHTA and CDR2 FQGNSA.

The CDR3 bases are TGTGCCAGCAGTTCCCCCCGTGAGCCGTTCTACGAGCAGTACTTC. Translation gives CASSSPREPFYEQYF. This rearrangement joins TRBV6-5 to TRBJ2-7; D ambiguous. CDR1 is MNHEY and CDR2 is SVGAGI in the germline V gene. Trimming took off 4 bases at V and 3 bases at J, with 16 bases between the two ends. The CDR3 spans 15 residues.